The 11 T cell receptor beta chains given below trace back to one sample, sequenced in a study of response to subunit inactivated influenza vaccine. TCRdb fed the RT-PCR reads into MiXCR, producing one record per CDR3 protein. This table holds about 570,000 distinct CDR3 sequences, about 11% found once. A further study also used this sample, focusing on T cells expressing NK-cell markers. That source adds: Scientists made TCR beta cDNA using 5'RACE template switching with UMIs.

This sample comprised PBMCs from blood, obtained on the day of vaccination. The receptors come from a middle-aged man who received an inactivated influenza vaccine.

This clonotype was detected only a few times. This chain uses TRBV5-6 with TRBJ2-1, with 12 bases identical to TRBD2. The germline gives CDR1 SGHDT, CDR2 YYEEEE. The CDR3 has 17 amino acids. With V trimmed by 2 bases and J by 7 bases, 10 bases remained unmatched. The CDR3 spells CASSFLSSGREGNEQFF. Here the CDR3 DNA reads TGTGCCAGCAGCTTTTTGTCTAGCGGGAGGGAGGGGAATGAGCAGTTCTTC. The full variable domain, rest sourced from reference TRBV5-6 and TRBJ2-1, is DAGVTQSPTHLIKTRGQQVTLRCSPKSGHDTVSWYQQALGQGPQFIFQYYEEEERQRGNFPDRFSGHQFPNYSSELNVNALLLGDSALYLCASSFLSSGREGNEQFFGPGTRLTVL.

This clonotype has only a few counts. The gene calls are TRBV12-3 or TRBV12-4 and TRBJ1-4; D is ambiguous. The CDR3 extends over 12 amino acids. V was clipped by 3 bases and J by 8 bases, with 7 bases between them. CDR3 loop: CASSLDWEKLFF. The CDR3 DNA reads as TGTGCCAGCAGTTTGGATTGGGAAAAACTGTTTTTT.

This clonotype appeared a few times. The V and J genes are TRBV20-1 and TRBJ2-2; D not resolved. The length of the CDR3 is 14 residues. Trimming removed 5 bases at V and 5 bases at J, with 15 bases between. Germline lookup yields CDR1 DFQATT and CDR2 SNEGSKA (reference sequence). The CDR3 region has the DNA TGCAGTGCTCGTCTTGGACGTTTTACCGGGGAGCTGTTTTTT. This codes for CSARLGRFTGELFF.

This clonotype was detected a few times. The V call is TRBV3-1, the J call TRBJ2-5; no clear D. The V gene's germline CDR1 is LGHDT and CDR2 YNNKEL (reference sequence). Deletions cut 3 bases from V and 2 bases from J, with 7 bases between. This CDR3 is built from 13 residues. CDR3: CASSQPNQETQYF. As DNA, the CDR3 is TGTGCCAGCAGCCAGCCCAATCAAGAGACCCAGTACTTC.

This chain joins TRBV2 and TRBJ2-7; maybe TRBD2 (5 bases). Germline V gene sequence: CDR1 SNHLY, CDR2 FYNNEI. The V end was cut by 1 base, the J end by 7 bases, with 17 bases between. CDR3 length equals 15 residues. CDR3 region: CASSEELAVIAEQYF. The DNA for the CDR3 is TGTGCCAGCAGTGAAGAATTGGCAGTTATAGCGGAGCAGTACTTC. The full variable domain, its missing parts supplied by reference TRBV2 and TRBJ2-7, is EPEVTQTPSHQVTQMGQEVILRCVPISNHLYFYWYRQILGQKVEFLVSFYNNEISEKSEIFDDQFSVERPDGSNFTLKIRSTKLEDSAMYFCASSEELAVIAEQYFGPGTRLTVT.

This clonotype was detected a few times. The V gene is TRBV20-1, the J gene TRBJ2-7; the D gene is possibly TRBD2 (6 bases). V lost 1 base and J lost 4, with 14 bases in between. The germline V gene encodes CDR1 DFQATT and CDR2 SNEGSKA (reference sequence). The CDR3 loop spans 14 amino acids. The CDR3 protein is CSARVGLASYEQYF. CDR3 DNA sequence: TGCAGTGCTAGAGTAGGGCTAGCGTCATACGAGCAGTACTTC.

There are many counts of this clonotype. The chain joins TRBV24-1 to TRBJ2-2, with D uncertain. There are 12 residues in the CDR3. Deletions cut 5 bases from V and 6 bases from J, with 6 bases between. Germline assignment: CDR1 KGHDR and CDR2 SFDVKD. The CDR3 nucleotides read TGTGCCACCAGTGTCCGGGCCGGGGAGCTGTTTTTT. It specifies CATSVRAGELFF.

This clonotype was detected only a few times. At one boundary the junction diverges from the germline segment, which might be a read error. The genes are TRBV6-2 or TRBV6-3 and TRBJ2-7; 11 bases are shared with TRBD1. This CDR3 is built from 16 residues. CDR1 MNHEY and CDR2 SVGEGT come from the germline V gene. The CDR3 is CASNYRTGGLSYEQYF. The CDR3 coding sequence is TGTGCCAGCAATTACCGGACAGGGGGCCTATCCTACGAGCAGTACTTC.

The chain combines TRBV20-1 with TRBJ2-7, with D unresolved. The germline V and J ends were trimmed by 4 bases and 0 bases, with 16 bases remaining between them. The CDR3 is made up of 15 amino acids. The germline V gene encodes CDR1 DFQATT and CDR2 SNEGSKA (reference sequence). Here the CDR3 reads CSATTTEISSYEQYF. CDR3 sequence (DNA): TGCAGTGCTACCACGACGGAGATCAGCTCCTACGAGCAGTACTTC.

V gene TRBV7-9 combines with J gene TRBJ1-2; D not certain. Between the trimmed V and J ends, which lost 1 base and 8 bases, there was a span of 17 bases. Germline CDR1 SEHNR, CDR2 FQNEAQ (reference sequence). CDR3 length: 15 amino acids. The CDR3 nucleotides read TGTGCCAGCAGCTTAGGGCCGGGCTACTTGGGAGGCTACACCTTC. Its protein product is CASSLGPGYLGGYTF.

This chain joins TRBV6-1 and TRBJ2-5; TRBD2 aligns across 10 bases. J gave up 3 bases and V 7 bases, and 8 bases lay outside the gene matches. CDR3 length: 15 amino acids. Germline V gene lookup returns CDR1 MNHNS and CDR2 SASEGT. Written as DNA, the CDR3 is TGTGCCAGCACGTCCCTAGCGGGAGTAGAAGAGACCCAGTACTTC. It specifies CASTSLAGVEETQYF.